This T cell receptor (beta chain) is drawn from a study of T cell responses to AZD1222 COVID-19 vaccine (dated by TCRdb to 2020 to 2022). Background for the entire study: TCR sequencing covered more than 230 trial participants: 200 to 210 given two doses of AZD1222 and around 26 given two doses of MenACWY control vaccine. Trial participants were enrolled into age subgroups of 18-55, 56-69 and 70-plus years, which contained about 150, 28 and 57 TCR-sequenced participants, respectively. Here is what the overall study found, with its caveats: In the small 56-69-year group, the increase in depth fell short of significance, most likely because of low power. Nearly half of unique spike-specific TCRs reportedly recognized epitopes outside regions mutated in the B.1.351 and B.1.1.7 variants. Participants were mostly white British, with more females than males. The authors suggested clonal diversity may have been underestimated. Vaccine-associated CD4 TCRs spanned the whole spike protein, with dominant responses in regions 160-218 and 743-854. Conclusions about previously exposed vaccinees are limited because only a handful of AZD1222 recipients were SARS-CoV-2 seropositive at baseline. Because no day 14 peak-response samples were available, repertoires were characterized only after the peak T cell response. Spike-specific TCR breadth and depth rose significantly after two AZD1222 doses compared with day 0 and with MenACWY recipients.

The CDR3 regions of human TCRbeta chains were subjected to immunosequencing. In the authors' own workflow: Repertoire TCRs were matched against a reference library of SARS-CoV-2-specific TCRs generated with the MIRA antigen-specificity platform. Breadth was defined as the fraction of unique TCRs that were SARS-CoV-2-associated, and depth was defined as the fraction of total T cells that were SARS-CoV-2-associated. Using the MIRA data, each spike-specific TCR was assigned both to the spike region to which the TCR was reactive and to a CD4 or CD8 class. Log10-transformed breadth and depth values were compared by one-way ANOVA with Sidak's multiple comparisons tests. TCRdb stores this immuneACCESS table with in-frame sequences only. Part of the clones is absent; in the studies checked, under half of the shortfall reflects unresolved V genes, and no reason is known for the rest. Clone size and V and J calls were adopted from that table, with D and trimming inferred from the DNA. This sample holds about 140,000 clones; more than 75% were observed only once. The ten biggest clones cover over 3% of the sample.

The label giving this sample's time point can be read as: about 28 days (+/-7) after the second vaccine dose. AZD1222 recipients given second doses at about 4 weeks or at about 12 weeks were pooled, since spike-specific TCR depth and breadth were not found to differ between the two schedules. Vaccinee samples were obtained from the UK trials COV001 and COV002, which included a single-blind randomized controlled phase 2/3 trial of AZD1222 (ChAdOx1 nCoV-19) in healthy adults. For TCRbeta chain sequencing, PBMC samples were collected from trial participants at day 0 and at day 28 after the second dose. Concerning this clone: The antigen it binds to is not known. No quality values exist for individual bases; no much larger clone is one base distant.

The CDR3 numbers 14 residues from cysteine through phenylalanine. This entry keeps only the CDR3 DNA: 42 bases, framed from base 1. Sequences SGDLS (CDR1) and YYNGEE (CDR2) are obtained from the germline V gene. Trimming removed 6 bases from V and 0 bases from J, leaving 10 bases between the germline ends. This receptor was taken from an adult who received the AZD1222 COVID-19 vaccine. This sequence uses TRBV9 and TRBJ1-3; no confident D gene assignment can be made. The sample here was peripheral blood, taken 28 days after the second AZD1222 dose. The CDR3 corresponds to CASNPGPSGNTIYF. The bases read TGTGCCAGCAATCCAGGCCCCTCTGGAAACACCATATATTTT.